The TCR beta chain under discussion was sequenced for a study of blood T cell repertoires in COVID-19. Overall study context: Some COVID-19 samples were acute and others convalescent; all came from the United States, Italy and Spain.

The J segment lost 3 bases and the V segment lost 1 base, leaving 6 bases of the junction unmatched. The germline CDR1 and CDR2 sequences are SGHKS and YYEKEE (reference sequence). The CDR3 is 15 amino acids. Only in-frame clones appear in the TCRdb table, and some are missing; sequencing was by immunoSEQ multiplex PCR. This table has about 250,000 clones, roughly 88% appearing once. Sequenced: peripheral blood. The receptor was isolated from a woman at least 80 years old with COVID-19, enrolled during active disease. The V gene is TRBV5-5, the J gene TRBJ1-1; 7 bases match TRBD1. CDR3 in amino acids: CASSLSSTGDTEAFF. The CDR3 DNA reads TGTGCCAGCAGCTTGAGTAGCACAGGGGACACTGAAGCTTTCTTT.